These 13 T cell receptor beta chains came from one sample sequenced in a study of blood T cell repertoires in COVID-19. Clones were sequenced by immunoSEQ multiplex PCR, and TCRdb holds only the in-frame ones, with some missing. The data contain about 670,000 clones, about 90% of them singletons. The sequenced sample consisted of peripheral blood. Receptors originate from a woman younger than 30 with acute or convalescent COVID-19.

The V gene is TRBV2, the J gene TRBJ1-3; D unresolved. V lost 6 bases, J lost 1 base, and 10 bases lay in between. The CDR3 length is 14 residues. Germline CDR1 and CDR2: SNHLY and FYNNEI. CDR3 protein: CASRLLKSGNTIYF. The CDR3 DNA follows: TGTGCCAGCAGACTATTAAAGTCTGGAAACACCATATATTTT.

The rearrangement links TRBV5-1 to TRBJ2-1; 7 nucleotides line up with TRBD2. The trim removed 2 bases at V and 7 bases at J, leaving 6 bases unmatched. Germline V gene lookup returns CDR1 SGHRS and CDR2 YFSETQ. This CDR3 region has 14 residues. The DNA of the CDR3 is TGCGCCAGCAGCTTCATGGGGGGGAGTAATGAGCAGTTCTTC. It yields the protein CASSFMGGSNEQFF.

This chain connects TRBV7-2 to TRBJ2-7; D possibly corresponds to TRBD1 (6 bases). The V end lost 2 bases, the J end lost 6 bases, and 17 bases lay between the germline ends. Germline assignment: CDR1 SGHTA and CDR2 FQGNSA. The CDR3 is made up of 15 amino acids. The CDR3 DNA reads as TGTGCCAGCAGCTTAAGGGCAGCGAGAGGGGGCGAGCAGTACTTC. It yields the protein CASSLRAARGGEQYF.

The chain recombines TRBV18 with TRBJ1-1; 10 nucleotides line up with TRBD1. The CDR3 is 15 amino acids. Per the germline V gene, CDR1 is KGHSH and CDR2 is LQKENI. V was pared by 5 bases and J by 2 bases, with 5 bases of the junction left unmatched. In DNA form, the CDR3 reads TGTGCCAGCTCATCCTCGACAGGGGGCAACACTGAAGCTTTCTTT. Amino acids: CASSSSTGGNTEAFF.

The rearrangement uses TRBV6-1 and TRBJ1-1; D call uncertain. This CDR3 contains 13 residues. CDR1 MNHNS and CDR2 SASEGT come from the germline V gene. V was trimmed by 1 base and J by 1 base, leaving 4 bases between them. CDR3 coding DNA: TGTGCCAGCAGTGAAGTAGAGAACACTGAAGCTTTCTTT. Protein product: CASSEVENTEAFF.

The rearrangement joins TRBV7-2 to TRBJ2-7; TRBD1 matches 7 bases. Germline V gives CDR1 SGHTA, CDR2 FQGNSA. The CDR3 is made up of 15 amino acids. V gave up 2 bases and J gave up 2 bases; unmatched junction bases: 6. The CDR3 here is CASSLMRGQTYEQYF. As DNA, the CDR3 is TGTGCCAGCAGCTTAATGAGGGGACAGACCTACGAGCAGTACTTC.

This chain joins TRBV7-9 and TRBJ1-2, with 10 bases identical to TRBD1. The CDR3 spans 14 residues. V trimming: 2 bases; J trimming: 7 bases; junction bases outside the gene matches: 4. CDR1 and CDR2 (germline): SEHNR, FQNEAQ (reference sequence). Here the CDR3 reads CASSLRDRGFGYTF. The DNA for the CDR3 is TGTGCCAGCAGCTTAAGGGACAGGGGCTTTGGCTACACCTTC.

The gene calls are TRBV7-2 and TRBJ2-2, with 12 bases matching TRBD2. The CDR3 consists of 18 residues. Per germline, CDR1 SGHTA and CDR2 FQGNSA. With 2 bases clipped from V and 5 bases from J, the junction kept 9 bases outside the gene matches. DNA of the CDR3: TGTGCCAGCAGCTTACCCGCTAGCGGGGGGGCCGGAACCGGGGAGCTGTTTTTT. Translated: CASSLPASGGAGTGELFF.

The table lists this clone with a count of one. The rearrangement uses TRBV6-5 and TRBJ1-4, with D tentatively TRBD1 (6 bases). The CDR3 loop spans 15 amino acids. V gave up 0 bases and J gave up 5 bases, with 10 bases separating them. Germline V CDR1 and CDR2: MNHEY, SVGAGI. The CDR3 region has the DNA TGTGCCAGCAGTTACTCGGACAGACAAAATGAAAAACTGTTTTTT. The encoded protein is CASSYSDRQNEKLFF.

The chain couples TRBV5-4 to TRBJ1-4; a possible D gene is TRBD1 (6 bases). Trimming shortened V by 4 bases and J by 1 base, and 14 bases separated the two germline ends. Germline CDR1 and CDR2: SGHNT and YYREEE (reference sequence). CDR3 size: 16 residues. CDR3 coding DNA: TGTGCCAGCAGCCTACTTCAGACAGGAACTAATGAAAAACTGTTTTTT. Protein product: CASSLLQTGTNEKLFF. Using reference TRBV5-4 and TRBJ1-4 for the parts outside the CDR3, the full variable domain is ETGVTQSPTHLIKTRGQQVTLRCSSQSGHNTVSWYQQALGQGPQFIFQYYREEENGRGNFPPRFSGLQFPNYSSELNVNALELDDSALYLCASSLLQTGTNEKLFFGSGTQLSVL.

The chain joins TRBV6-2 or TRBV6-3 to TRBJ1-5, with 7 nucleotides matching TRBD1. This CDR3 region has 14 residues. V trimming: 4 bases; J trimming: 9 bases; junction bases outside the gene matches: 9. CDR1 MNHEY and CDR2 SVGEGT come from the germline V gene. The CDR3 sequence is CASSSGGAMVPQHF. The CDR3 DNA is TGTGCCAGCAGTTCAGGGGGTGCTATGGTGCCCCAGCATTTT.

The rearrangement joins TRBV12-5 to TRBJ1-2, with D uncertain. The CDR3 is 18 residues long. V lost 2 bases and J 5 bases, leaving 24 bases between the germline ends. Germline V CDR1 and CDR2: LGHNT, FRNRAP. CDR3 region: CASGLLDVRKAVMYGYTF. As DNA, the CDR3 is TGTGCTAGTGGTTTGTTAGACGTGCGGAAAGCGGTGATGTATGGCTACACCTTC.

The chain carries TRBV7-8 and TRBJ2-1; a weak D match, TRBD2 (5 bases). V lost 5 bases, J lost 1 base, and 12 bases lay in between. The germline V gene has CDR1 SGHVS and CDR2 FQNEAQ. This CDR3 is 15 amino acids long. The CDR3 region has the DNA TGTGCCAGCAGCCGGACTTTACGGTCCTACAATGAGCAGTTCTTC. It translates to CASSRTLRSYNEQFF.